These 32 T cell receptor beta chains were all obtained from the same sample, sequenced in a study of T cells expressing NK-cell markers. TCRdb re-called the 5' RACE reads and catalogs CDR3 proteins one per entry, DNA excluded. The sample holds a few hundred thousand distinct CDR3 sequences. Sequencing input: blood T cells: a sorted CD56 or NKG2C T cell subset, CD4+ or CD8+ T cells, or bulk PBMC T cells (not recorded which). These receptors originate from a woman aged 45 to 65 in good health.

The chain has TRBV29-1 and TRBJ2-7; the D gene TCRdb calls, TRBD2, cannot be checked with no DNA. CDR1 and CDR2 from the germline V gene are SQVTM and ANQGSEA. The CDR3 runs 13 residues. The CDR3 region is CSVSLLNGYEQYF.

This chain links TRBV20-1 with TRBJ1-4. This CDR3 has 16 amino acids. Germline assignment: CDR1 DFQATT and CDR2 SNEGSKA (reference sequence). The CDR3 protein is CSAEGRTRGSNEKLFF.

The rearrangement uses TRBV10-2 and TRBJ2-5; the D call of TRBD1 rests on TCRdb alone, since no DNA is present to check it. Germline V lookup: CDR1 WSHSY, CDR2 SAAADI. CDR3 length: 15 residues. The CDR3 sequence is CASIPGRAGGETQYF.

The chain couples TRBV27 to TRBJ2-3; TCRdb indicates TRBD2, and absent DNA this call remains unverified. The CDR3 sequence is 18 residues long. In germline, CDR1 is MNHEY, CDR2 SMNVEV (reference sequence). The CDR3 sequence: CASSSIGRGLAGTDTQYF.

The rearrangement uses TRBV19 and TRBJ1-6; TCRdb returns TRBD1, unconfirmable since there is no DNA. The CDR3 extends over 15 amino acids. CDR1 and CDR2 (germline): LNHDA, SQIVND (reference sequence). The CDR3 here is CASSEDRGHNSPLHF. The entire variable domain, with the rest obtained from reference TRBV19 and TRBJ1-6, is as follows: DGGITQSPKYLFRKEGQNVTLSCEQNLNHDAMYWYRQDPGQGLRLIYYSQIVNDFQKGDIAEGYSVSREKKESFPLTVTSAQKNPTAFYLCASSEDRGHNSPLHFGNGTRLTVT.

The chain carries TRBV18 and TRBJ1-1; TCRdb's assignment of TRBD1 cannot be checked, as there is no DNA. In germline, CDR1 is KGHSH, CDR2 LQKENI. The CDR3 extends over 13 amino acids. The CDR3 loop is CASSPRTGDEAFF. Supplemented by reference TRBV18 and TRBJ1-1, the full variable domain reads NAGVMQNPRHLVRRRGQEARLRCSPMKGHSHVYWYRQLPEEGLKFMVYLQKENIIDESGMPKERFSAEFPKEGPSILRIQQVVRGDSAAYFCASSPRTGDEAFFGQGTRLTVV.

This chain uses TRBV12-3 or TRBV12-4 with TRBJ2-3; checking the TCRdb D call of TRBD1 is not possible without DNA. This CDR3 contains 17 residues. The CDR3 sequence: CASSFRARGSSTDTQYF.

V gene TRBV5-1 combines with J gene TRBJ2-2; there is no DNA to check the TCRdb D call of TRBD2. The germline V gene has CDR1 SGHRS and CDR2 YFSETQ. The CDR3 is made up of 15 amino acids. The CDR3 loop is CASSLPSPSTGELFF.

The chain combines TRBV11-2 with TRBJ2-3; no DNA is available, so the TRBD2 call from TCRdb remains unchecked. Per germline, CDR1 SGHAT and CDR2 FQNNGV. The CDR3 length is 15 residues. The CDR3 protein is CASTIAGVDTDTQYF.

The gene calls are TRBV3-1 and TRBJ1-1; TCRdb reports TRBD1, a call that lacks DNA to check it against. This CDR3 has 17 residues. Per the germline V gene, CDR1 is LGHDT and CDR2 is YNNKEL (reference sequence). This CDR3 reads CASSQEYRLGMNTEAFF.

The chain joins TRBV24-1 to TRBJ2-5; the D call from TCRdb, TRBD2, cannot be confirmed without DNA. The CDR3 extends over 16 amino acids. Germline CDR1 KGHDR, CDR2 SFDVKD. This chain's CDR3 is CATSDLRGAGEETQYF.

The chain links TRBV5-1 to TRBJ2-1; as DNA is missing, the TRBD1 call by TCRdb cannot be tested. The germline V gene encodes CDR1 SGHRS and CDR2 YFSETQ. The CDR3 spans 16 residues. The CDR3 protein is CASSLLGGRSYNEQFF.

The chain combines TRBV7-9 with TRBJ2-3; checking the TCRdb D call of TRBD2 is not possible without DNA. CDR3 length: 12 residues. CDR1 is SEHNR and CDR2 is FQNEAQ in the germline V gene (reference sequence). The CDR3 loop is CASKRPVDTQYF.

The chain joins TRBV5-1 to TRBJ2-1; TCRdb selects TRBD2, and the lack of DNA leaves this call unchecked. The length of the CDR3 is 15 residues. Germline CDR1 reads SGHRS; CDR2 reads YFSETQ. CDR3 in amino acids: CASSVSGVGYNEQFF.

The rearrangement links TRBV10-3 to TRBJ2-7; TCRdb indicates TRBD2, and absent DNA this call remains unverified. This CDR3 spans 13 amino acids. CDR1 ENHRY and CDR2 SYGVKD come from the germline V gene. This chain's CDR3 is CASDQGQPYEQYF.

This chain links TRBV2 with TRBJ2-3; the TCRdb D gene call, TRBD2, has no DNA to confirm it. The CDR3 totals 14 residues. Looked up from germline, CDR1 is SNHLY and CDR2 is FYNNEI. The CDR3 is CASRAGVLTDTQYF.

V usage is TRBV5-1 and J usage is TRBJ1-1. The CDR3 is 15 residues long. Per the germline V gene, CDR1 is SGHRS and CDR2 is YFSETQ. CDR3 residues: CASSPGRTLNTEAFF.

The genes are TRBV28 and TRBJ2-7; the D call of TRBD2 rests on TCRdb alone, since no DNA is present to check it. CDR1 and CDR2 (germline): MDHEN, SYDVKM. The CDR3 runs to 16 residues. CDR3 sequence reads: CASSFASGSPIREQYF.

The rearrangement uses TRBV7-3 and TRBJ2-5; with no DNA, the TCRdb D assignment of TRBD1 cannot be verified. The CDR3 is 17 residues long. From germline, CDR1 is SGHTA and CDR2 FQGTGA. The CDR3 spells CASSRGGGAELQETQYF.

V gene TRBV27 combines with J gene TRBJ1-2; the TRBD1 assignment by TCRdb is unverifiable without DNA. CDR3 length equals 13 residues. Germline values: CDR1 MNHEY, CDR2 SMNVEV (reference sequence). CDR3 protein: CASSLRGIYGYTF.

V is TRBV5-1 and J is TRBJ1-2; TCRdb's assignment of TRBD1 cannot be checked, as there is no DNA. CDR1 is SGHRS and CDR2 is YFSETQ in the germline V gene. CDR3 length: 16 amino acids. This chain's CDR3 is CASSLGLRGANYGYTF.

The rearrangement uses TRBV7-2 and TRBJ2-7; checking the TCRdb D call of TRBD1 is not possible without DNA. The CDR3 runs 16 residues. Germline V CDR1 and CDR2: SGHTA, FQGNSA. CDR3 protein: CASSLRLGTGESEQYF.

V usage is TRBV27 and J usage is TRBJ2-1; TCRdb gives TRBD2 as the D gene, but with no DNA this cannot be confirmed. The length of the CDR3 is 16 residues. Germline V gives CDR1 MNHEY, CDR2 SMNVEV (reference sequence). CDR3 in amino acids: CASSLTPLAGGNEQFF.

The V call is TRBV12-3 or TRBV12-4, the J call TRBJ2-1; absent DNA, TCRdb's TRBD1 call cannot be checked. This CDR3 has 16 amino acids. This CDR3 is CASSLDPGVPPNEQFF.

The chain recombines TRBV24-1 with TRBJ2-3; with no DNA, the TCRdb D assignment of TRBD2 cannot be verified. The CDR3 spans 15 residues. Germline-derived CDR1 and CDR2 are KGHDR and SFDVKD. CDR3 region: CATSETPGTTDTQYF.

The rearrangement joins TRBV10-3 to TRBJ2-1; checking the TCRdb D call of TRBD1 is not possible without DNA. This CDR3 is 16 amino acids long. CDR1 and CDR2 from the germline V gene are ENHRY and SYGVKD. CDR3 sequence: CAISIIGTGNNNEQFF.

The chain is built from TRBV15 and TRBJ2-3; the D call of TRBD2 rests on TCRdb alone, since no DNA is present to check it. Germline CDR1 reads LNHNV; CDR2 reads YYDKDF (reference sequence). This CDR3 region has 15 residues. The CDR3 sequence: CATRHPSPRTDTQYF.

CDR3: CASARDRVRTGELFF. The J gene is TRBJ2-2, the V gene TRBV10-1; TCRdb picks TRBD1, but there is no DNA to check that call. CDR1 WNHNN and CDR2 SYGVQD come from the germline V gene (reference sequence). The CDR3 length is 15 residues.

The J gene is TRBJ2-2, the V gene TRBV7-3; absent DNA, TCRdb's TRBD1 call cannot be checked. This CDR3 has 16 amino acids. Germline V gene sequence: CDR1 SGHTA, CDR2 FQGTGA. The CDR3 protein is CASKNPGTGGGGELFF. The full variable domain, its missing parts supplied by reference TRBV7-3 and TRBJ2-2, is GAGVSQTPSNKVTEKGKYVELRCDPISGHTALYWYRQSLGQGPEFLIYFQGTGAADDSGLPNDRFFAVRPEGSVSTLKIQRTERGDSAVYLCASKNPGTGGGGELFFGEGSRLTVL.

The rearrangement links TRBV4-1 to TRBJ1-1. Germline lookup yields CDR1 MGHRA and CDR2 YSYEKL. This CDR3 contains 18 residues. This chain's CDR3 is CASSQPNPLGRTNTEAFF.

The rearrangement uses TRBV5-1 and TRBJ1-1. Germline V gene lookup returns CDR1 SGHRS and CDR2 YFSETQ. CDR3 length: 14 amino acids. CDR3 in amino acids: CASSLVAVNTEAFF.

This rearrangement joins TRBV5-1 to TRBJ2-5. The germline gives CDR1 SGHRS, CDR2 YFSETQ. The CDR3 loop spans 11 amino acids. CDR3 in amino acids: CASSRQETQYF.